A single T cell receptor (beta chain) is shown here with its context. The antigen it recognizes is unknown. Base quality data are lacking; no much larger clone is found one base away. Reading the label with the study, this specimen's treatment or condition is: approximately 11-day PBMC culture with coronavirus spike peptide pools or control peptides (ViraFEST assay). The ViraFEST assay was used in the study, in which antigen-specific T cells were expanded with peptide pools and expanded clonotypes were subsequently identified by TCR sequencing. Positive SARS-CoV-2 PCR tests in the convalescent patients dated from March to December 2020, before Alpha, Beta and Delta variants emerged in the United States. Each well held two million PBMCs cultured with around 10 ug/ml peptide pools in IMDM containing roughly 4.7% human AB serum and approximately 10 IU/ml IL-2. On days 3 and 7, half of the culture medium was replaced with fresh IL-2-containing medium. CD4+ T cells were isolated after about nine days of culture through negative selection using the EasySep CD4+ T cell isolation kit. Ficoll-Paque Plus gradient centrifugation was used to isolate PBMCs from whole blood, and the isolated PBMCs were then either used fresh or cryopreserved at -140C. Culture conditions were generally each tested in triplicate wells.

The V end loses 1 base and the J end loses 5 bases, and a stretch of 17 bases separates them. Per the germline V gene, SQVTM is the CDR1 and ANQGSEA is the CDR2. The cysteine opens and the phenylalanine closes a CDR3 of 15 amino acids. The DNA shown is the 45-base CDR3, in frame from base 1. Preparation of the library involved PCR. At the Johns Hopkins FTIC core, DNA from the cultured CD4+ T cells underwent TCR sequencing with the Oncomine TCR Beta short-read assay. Genomic DNA was extracted from the cultured CD4+ T cells with the QIAamp micro DNA kit. Oncomine TCR Beta libraries made from cultured CD4+ T cells were pooled using unique dual indexes and sequenced on an Illumina iSeq 100. The authors processed their data as follows. Non-productive sequences were removed, and CDR3s that did not start with C, did not end with F or W, or were shorter than 7 amino acids were discarded. The MANAFEST web application was used to identify antigen-specific clonotypes by comparing peptide-stimulated wells against reference wells and other culture wells. An FDR below 0.05, an odds ratio above 5, and a productive frequency above 0.1% in at least two of three replicate wells were required for clones to be considered positive. A clonotype was classed as cross-reactive if the clonotype showed significant expansion both in SARS-CoV-2 spike wells and in at least one common cold coronavirus spike condition. Similarity between CDR3 sequences was evaluated in R version 3.6.1 using Levenshtein distances (stringdist) and unrooted phylogenetic trees (ape). TCRdb reran the public reads through fastp at Q25 and MiXCR, keeping productive beta chains. Rows with a matching CDR3 protein are joined into one entry that keeps the most common DNA and genes. These V and J calls derive from TCRdb rather than the authors' analysis. The sample has around 21,000 distinct CDR3 sequences on record, 55% to 70% of them singletons. Around 9% of the sample is taken by the ten largest.

The data derive from a study of vaccination and CD4 T cells after COVID-19 (dated by TCRdb to between 2021 and 2022). Background on the whole study: Convalescent patients had a positive SARS-CoV-2 result on nasal swab PCR, and of these patients, nine had mild disease and one had severe disease. Six males and four females were included in the convalescent cohort, with two Hispanic individuals, seven Caucasians, two Asians and one multiracial person represented. Participants received two doses of either the Pfizer-BioNTech BNT162b2 vaccine (n=8) or the Moderna mRNA-1273 vaccine (n=2). Post-COVID blood samples were collected from convalescent patients a median of roughly 100 days after diagnosis, with a range of roughly 30 to 161 days. Post-vaccine blood samples were taken a median of roughly 72 days after the second vaccine dose, with a range of roughly 13 to 250 days. The cultures were stimulated with overlapping spike peptide pools from SARS-CoV-2 and from the common cold coronaviruses HCoV-NL63, HCoV-OC43 and HCoV-229E. In control cultures, a CEFX viral epitope pool was used as positive control, an HIV-1 Nef peptide pool was used as negative control, or no peptide was added. In under twelve COVID-19 convalescent patients and several infection-naive healthy vaccine recipients, researchers compared the spike-specific CD4+ TCR repertoire from before mRNA vaccination with the repertoire from after. Points the paper makes about the study in general: In convalescent patients, a median approximately 83% of post-vaccine SARS-CoV-2-reactive clones were detected only after vaccination, and vaccine-specific priming was suggested by this finding. The number of convalescent patients in the study was relatively small, and the study did not examine early timepoints following natural infection. The median count of SARS-CoV-2-reactive clonotypes went up from 20 to 25 after infection to approximately 40 after vaccination, although the change was not significant. Of the vaccine-specific clones in convalescent patients, 304 of 307, or nearly all, reacted only to SARS-CoV-2 spike and did not cross-react with common cold coronaviruses.

This TCR came from a human donor who had recovered from COVID-19. The sequence joins TRBV29-1 to TRBJ1-2, with TRBD1 tentatively as D gene (5 bases match). Sequenced material: CD4+ T cells from blood, cultured in vitro, taken after SARS-CoV-2 vaccination. The CDR3 corresponds to CSVEVRQQGIYGYTF. The bases are TGCAGCGTTGAAGTAAGACAGCAAGGGATATATGGCTACACCTTC.